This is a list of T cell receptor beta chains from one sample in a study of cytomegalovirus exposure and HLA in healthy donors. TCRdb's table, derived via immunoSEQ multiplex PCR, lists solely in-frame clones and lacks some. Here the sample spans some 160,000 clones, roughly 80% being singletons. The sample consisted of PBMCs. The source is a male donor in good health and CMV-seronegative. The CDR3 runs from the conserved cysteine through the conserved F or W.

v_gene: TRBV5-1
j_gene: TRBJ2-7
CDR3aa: CASSWTGSYEQYF

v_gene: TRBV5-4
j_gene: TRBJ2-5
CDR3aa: CASSLDTGETQYF

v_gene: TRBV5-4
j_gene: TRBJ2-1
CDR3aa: CASSWGGDIFSYNEQFF

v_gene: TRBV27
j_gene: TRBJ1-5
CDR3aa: CASSIQGNQPQHF

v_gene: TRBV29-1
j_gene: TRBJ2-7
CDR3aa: CISKWASYEQYF

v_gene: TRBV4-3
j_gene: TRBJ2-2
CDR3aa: CASSQDINSANTGELFF

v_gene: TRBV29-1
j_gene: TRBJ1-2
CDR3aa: CSVEGGTGLMSSYTF

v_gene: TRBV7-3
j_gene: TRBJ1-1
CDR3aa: CASSPEGGNTEAFF

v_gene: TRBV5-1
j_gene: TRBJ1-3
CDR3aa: CASREDRAGNTIYF

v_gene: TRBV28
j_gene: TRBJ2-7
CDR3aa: CASSTYQADWDREGRERSYEQYF

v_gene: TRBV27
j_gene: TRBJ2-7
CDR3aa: CATRDSSYEQYF

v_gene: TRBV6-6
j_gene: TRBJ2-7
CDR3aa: CASSYSRRDINYEQYF

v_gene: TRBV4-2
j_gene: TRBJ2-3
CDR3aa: CASSMRDRSLSDTQYF

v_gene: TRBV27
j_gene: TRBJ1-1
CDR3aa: CASSSLMPAEAFF

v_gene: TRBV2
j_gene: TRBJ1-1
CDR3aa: CARTAGGYTEAFF

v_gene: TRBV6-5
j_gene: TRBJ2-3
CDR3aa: CASSDRGFGDTQYF

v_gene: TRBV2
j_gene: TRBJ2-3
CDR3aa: CASMGERARDTQYF

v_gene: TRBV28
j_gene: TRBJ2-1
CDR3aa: CASRTTGGIRKQFF

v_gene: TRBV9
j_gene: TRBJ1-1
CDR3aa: CASSVALGQDIGTEAFF

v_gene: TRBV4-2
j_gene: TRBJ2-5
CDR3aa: CASSPWTSGRLEGKETQYF

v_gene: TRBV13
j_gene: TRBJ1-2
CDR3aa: CASSTRGGRTRYGYTF

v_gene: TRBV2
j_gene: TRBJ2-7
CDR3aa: CASSESTYEQYF

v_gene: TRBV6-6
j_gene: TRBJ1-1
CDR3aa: CASSWTESEAFF

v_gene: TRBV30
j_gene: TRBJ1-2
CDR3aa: CAWIKAGYSYGYTF

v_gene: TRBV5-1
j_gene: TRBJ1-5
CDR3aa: CASSPGTGPGQPQHF

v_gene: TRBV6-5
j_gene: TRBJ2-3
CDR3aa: CASSYSPTGNTDTQYF

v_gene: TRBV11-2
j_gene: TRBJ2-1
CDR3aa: CASSSGQASGGTLGEQFF

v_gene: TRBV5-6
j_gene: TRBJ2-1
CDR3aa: CASSSDSLDYNEQFF

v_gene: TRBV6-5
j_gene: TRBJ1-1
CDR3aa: CASSPEARTEAFF

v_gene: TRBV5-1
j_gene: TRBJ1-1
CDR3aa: CASSPPGTGPDTEAFF

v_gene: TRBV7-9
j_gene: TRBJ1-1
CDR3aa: CASSSPREAFF

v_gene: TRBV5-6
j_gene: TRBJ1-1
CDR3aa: CASSTLLQGDTEAFF

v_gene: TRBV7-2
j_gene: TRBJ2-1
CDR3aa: CASSGLAVYNEQFF

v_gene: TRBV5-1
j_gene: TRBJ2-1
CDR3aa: CASSFYLRTGSSYNEQFF

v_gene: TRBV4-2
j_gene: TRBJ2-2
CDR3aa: CASSRGSITGELFF

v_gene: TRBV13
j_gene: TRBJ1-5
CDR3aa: CASSLAGGNQPQHF

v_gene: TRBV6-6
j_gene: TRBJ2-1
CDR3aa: CASSYRRAELYNEQFF

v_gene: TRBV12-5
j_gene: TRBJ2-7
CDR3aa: CASGFRNRDSSYEQYF

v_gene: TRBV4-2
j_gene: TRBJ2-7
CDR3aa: CASSQEATSGYYEQYF

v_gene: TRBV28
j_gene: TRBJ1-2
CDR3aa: CASSGTGRGVNYGYTF

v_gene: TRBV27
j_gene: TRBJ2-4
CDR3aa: CASSQTGPLENIQYF

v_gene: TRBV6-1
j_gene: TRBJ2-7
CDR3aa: CASSESRLQYF

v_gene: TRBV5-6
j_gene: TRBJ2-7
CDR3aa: CASSGGGAQFYEQYF

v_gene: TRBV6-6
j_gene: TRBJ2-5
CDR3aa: CASSYGGQETQYF

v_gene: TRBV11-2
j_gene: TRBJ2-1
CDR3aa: CASSRDRYLKFF

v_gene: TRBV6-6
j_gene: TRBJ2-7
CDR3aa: CASSPGGPSSYEQYF

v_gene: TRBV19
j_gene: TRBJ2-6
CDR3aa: CASSIDRASGANVLTF

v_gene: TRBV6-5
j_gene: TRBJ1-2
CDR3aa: CASTDDRVNGYTF

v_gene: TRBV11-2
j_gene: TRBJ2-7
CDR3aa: CASSFGTSGYEQYF

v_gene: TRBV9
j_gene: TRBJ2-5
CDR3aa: CASRGGEETQYF

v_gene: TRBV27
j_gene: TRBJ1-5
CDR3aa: CASSWAGQGNQPQHF

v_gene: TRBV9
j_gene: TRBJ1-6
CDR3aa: CASSDSWGRNSPLHF

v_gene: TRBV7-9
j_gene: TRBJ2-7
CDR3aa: CASSLLTGTTKYEQYF